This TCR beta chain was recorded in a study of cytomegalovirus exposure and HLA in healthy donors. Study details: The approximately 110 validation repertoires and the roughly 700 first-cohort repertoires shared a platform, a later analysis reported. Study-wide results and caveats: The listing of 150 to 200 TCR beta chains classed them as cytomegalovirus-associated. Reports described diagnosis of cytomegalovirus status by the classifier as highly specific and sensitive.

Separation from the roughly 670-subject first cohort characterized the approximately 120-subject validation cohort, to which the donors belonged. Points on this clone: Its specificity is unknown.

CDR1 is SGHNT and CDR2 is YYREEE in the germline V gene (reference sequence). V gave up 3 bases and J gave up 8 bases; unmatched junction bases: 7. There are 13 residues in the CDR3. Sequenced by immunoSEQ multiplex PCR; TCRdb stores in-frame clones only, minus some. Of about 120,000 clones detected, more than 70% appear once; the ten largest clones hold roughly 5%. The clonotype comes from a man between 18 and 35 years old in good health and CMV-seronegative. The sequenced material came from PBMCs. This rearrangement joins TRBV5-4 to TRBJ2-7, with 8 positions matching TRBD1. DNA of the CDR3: TGTGCCAGCAGCTGGGGACAGGAGCTCCAGCAGTACTTC. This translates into CASSWGQELQQYF. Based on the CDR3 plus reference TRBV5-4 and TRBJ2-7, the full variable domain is ETGVTQSPTHLIKTRGQQVTLRCSSQSGHNTVSWYQQALGQGPQFIFQYYREEENGRGNFPPRFSGLQFPNYSSELNVNALELDDSALYLCASSWGQELQQYFGPGTRLTVT.